This section outlines one T cell receptor beta chain sequence together with its context. Its matching antigen is unknown. This entry is derived from a study of CD8 T cells in ankylosing spondylitis. Study conclusions and caveats: Within peripheral blood, clones linked to disease were CD8+ and relatively rare. One TCR beta motif, made up of under ten highly homologous variants, appeared characteristic of ankylosing spondylitis blood. Earlier literature documents some of the motif variants in reactive arthritis synovial fluid and blood.

The CDR3 runs 13 residues. From germline, CDR1 is SGHAT and CDR2 FQNNGV. Trimming stripped 5 bases from V and 8 bases from J, with 12 bases between. Each CDR3 protein gets one entry after TCRdb re-called the 5' RACE reads with MiXCR. The sample gives approximately 200,000 distinct CDR3 sequences, roughly 13% of which show up once; approximately 15% is in the top ten. The chain joins TRBV11-2 to TRBJ1-4; D is ambiguous. The sample taken for sequencing was blood, either unsorted or a sorted T cell fraction (not recorded which). The TCR sequence derives from a male donor with ankylosing spondylitis or in good health (not recorded which). The DNA of the CDR3 is TGTGCCAGCAGCCCAGCAGGAGACGAAAAACTGTTTTTT. This codes for CASSPAGDEKLFF.